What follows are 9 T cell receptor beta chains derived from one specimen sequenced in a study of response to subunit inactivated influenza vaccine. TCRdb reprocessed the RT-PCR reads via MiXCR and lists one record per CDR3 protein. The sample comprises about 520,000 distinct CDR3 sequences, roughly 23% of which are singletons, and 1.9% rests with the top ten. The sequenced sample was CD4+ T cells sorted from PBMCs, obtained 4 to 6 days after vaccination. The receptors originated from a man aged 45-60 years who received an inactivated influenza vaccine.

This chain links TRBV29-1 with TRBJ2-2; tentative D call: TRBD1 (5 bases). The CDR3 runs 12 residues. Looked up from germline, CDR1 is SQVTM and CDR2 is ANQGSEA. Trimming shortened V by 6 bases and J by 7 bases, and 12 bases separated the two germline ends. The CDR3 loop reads CSVRSRGGELFF. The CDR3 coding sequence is TGCAGCGTCCGCTCTAGGGGCGGGGAGCTGTTTTTT.

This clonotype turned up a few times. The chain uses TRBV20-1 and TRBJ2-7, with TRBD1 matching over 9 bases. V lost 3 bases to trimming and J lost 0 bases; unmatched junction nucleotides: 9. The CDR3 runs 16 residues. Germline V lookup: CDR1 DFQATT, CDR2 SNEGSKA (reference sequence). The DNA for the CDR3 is TGCAGTGCTAGGGACAGGGGACAGACGGGCTCCTACGAGCAGTACTTC. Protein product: CSARDRGQTGSYEQYF.

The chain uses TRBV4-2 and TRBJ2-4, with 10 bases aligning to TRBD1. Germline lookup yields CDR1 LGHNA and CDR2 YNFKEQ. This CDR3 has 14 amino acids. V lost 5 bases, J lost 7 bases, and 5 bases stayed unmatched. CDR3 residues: CASSSRQGANIQYF. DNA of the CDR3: TGTGCCAGCAGCTCCCGACAGGGGGCTAACATTCAGTACTTC.

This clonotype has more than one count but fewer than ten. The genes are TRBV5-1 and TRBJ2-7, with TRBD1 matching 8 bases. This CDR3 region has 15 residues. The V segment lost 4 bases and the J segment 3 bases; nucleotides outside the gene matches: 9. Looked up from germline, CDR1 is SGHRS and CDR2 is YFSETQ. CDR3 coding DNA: TGCGCCAGCAGCCGAGGACCGGGACAGGACTACGAGCAGTACTTC. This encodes CASSRGPGQDYEQYF.

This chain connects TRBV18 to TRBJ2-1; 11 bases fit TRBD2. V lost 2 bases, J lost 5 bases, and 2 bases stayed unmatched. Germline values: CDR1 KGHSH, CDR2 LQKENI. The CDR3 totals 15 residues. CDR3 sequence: CASSPTSGGNNEQFF. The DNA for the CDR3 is TGTGCCAGCTCACCAACTAGCGGGGGAAACAATGAGCAGTTCTTC.

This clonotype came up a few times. The CDR3 sequence is CASSQVGRGHSPLHF. The CDR3 DNA follows: TGTGCCAGCAGCCAAGTCGGCAGGGGGCATTCACCCCTCCACTTT. V and J are TRBV3-1 and TRBJ1-6; 8 nucleotides match TRBD1. Germline V gene data show CDR1 as LGHDT and CDR2 as YNNKEL (reference sequence). J gave up 8 bases and V 1 base, and 4 bases lay outside the gene matches. This CDR3 contains 15 residues.

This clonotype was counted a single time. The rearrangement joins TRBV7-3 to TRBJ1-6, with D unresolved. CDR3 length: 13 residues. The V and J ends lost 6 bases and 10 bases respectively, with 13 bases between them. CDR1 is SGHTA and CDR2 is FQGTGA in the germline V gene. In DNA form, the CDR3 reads TGTGCCAGCAGTCGGTCGAACAACTCACCCCTCCACTTT. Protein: CASSRSNNSPLHF.

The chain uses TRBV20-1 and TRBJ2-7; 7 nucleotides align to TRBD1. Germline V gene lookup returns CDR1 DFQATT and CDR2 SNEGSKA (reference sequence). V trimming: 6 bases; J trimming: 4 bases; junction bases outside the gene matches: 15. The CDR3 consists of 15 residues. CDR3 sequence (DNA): TGCAGTGCGAGGAAGGGGGCAGGGGTCTTTTACGAGCAGTACTTC. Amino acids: CSARKGAGVFYEQYF.

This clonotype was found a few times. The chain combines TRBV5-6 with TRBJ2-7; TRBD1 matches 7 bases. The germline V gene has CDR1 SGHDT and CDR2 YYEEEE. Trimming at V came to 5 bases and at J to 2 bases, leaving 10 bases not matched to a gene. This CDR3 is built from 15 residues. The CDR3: CASRLHRGSPYEQYF. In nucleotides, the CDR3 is TGTGCCAGCAGACTTCACAGGGGTTCCCCCTACGAGCAGTACTTC.